Presented here are 26 T cell receptor beta chains from one specimen sequenced in a study of regulatory T cells in long-lasting Graves disease. Time point described: persistent/refractory GD, antithyroid drugs over 5 years with positive TRAb. The TCR library was made from RNA extracted from PBMCs. Construction of the TCR beta libraries employed iRepertoire HTBI primers in conjunction with Arm-PCR of CDR3 regions. From the multiplex PCR reads, TCRdb called clonotypes with MiXCR, one entry per CDR3 protein. The sample includes 400,000 to 500,000 distinct CDR3 sequences, approximately 22% of them seen just once. This specimen consisted of peripheral blood mononuclear cells (PBMCs), obtained when the disease was refractory, from a patient treated with antithyroid drugs. The source of these receptors is a female donor with Graves disease.

This clonotype was recorded many times. The chain joins TRBV11-2 to TRBJ2-5; possible D gene TRBD2, 6 bases. The length of the CDR3 is 14 residues. V lost 2 bases to trimming and J lost 2 bases, with 9 bases between them. Per the germline V gene, CDR1 is SGHAT and CDR2 is FQNNGV. CDR3 coding DNA: TGTGCCAGCAGCTTATGGCGGGGACAAGAGACCCAGTACTTC. Its protein is CASSLWRGQETQYF.

The chain recombines TRBV12-3 or TRBV12-4 with TRBJ1-4; D is possibly TRBD1 (6 bases). The CDR3 totals 13 residues. Deletions cut 6 bases from V and 8 bases from J, with 13 bases between. CDR3 region: CASSTGRGEKLFF. CDR3 nucleotides: TGTGCCAGCAGCACAGGGAGAGGCGAAAAACTGTTTTTT.

This clonotype was seen a few times. A read error may be the cause here, since a much bigger clone is one base away. This chain links TRBV28 with TRBJ1-1; unclear D gene. The CDR3 spans 14 residues. CDR1 is MDHEN, CDR2 SYDVKM, per germline. CDR3 sequence: CASSLATQNTGAFF. CDR3 sequence (DNA): TGTGCCAGCAGTTTGGCCACCCAGAACACTGGAGCTTTCTTT.

This clonotype was observed at least ten times. The V gene is TRBV6-1, the J gene TRBJ2-6; 7 bases agree with TRBD1. The CDR3 runs to 15 residues. CDR1 MNHNS and CDR2 SASEGT come from the germline V gene. The trim removed 5 bases at V and 3 bases at J, leaving 4 bases unmatched. The CDR3 nucleotides are TGTGCCAGCAGTAGCGACAGGGATGGGGCCAACGTCCTGACTTTC. Translated, it gives CASSSDRDGANVLTF.

This chain uses TRBV4-1 with TRBJ1-2; TRBD1 might be the D (5 bases). V lost 4 bases and J lost 5, with 17 bases in between. CDR3 length equals 15 residues. Looked up from germline, CDR1 is MGHRA and CDR2 is YSYEKL. The CDR3 reads CASSLQDLSAYGYTF. The CDR3 DNA reads as TGCGCCAGCAGCCTACAGGACCTCTCAGCGTATGGCTACACCTTC.

This clonotype was found a few times. The rearrangement joins TRBV4-3 to TRBJ2-5; D might be TRBD1 or TRBD2, each matching 5 bases. Trimming stripped 4 bases from V and 3 bases from J, with 12 bases between. The CDR3 is made up of 14 amino acids. The germline CDR1 and CDR2 sequences are LGHNA and YSLEER. CDR3: CASSPWRGEETQYF. Written as DNA, the CDR3 is TGCGCCAGCAGCCCCTGGCGAGGGGAAGAGACCCAGTACTTC.

This chain joins TRBV6-2 or TRBV6-3 and TRBJ1-5; TRBD1 agrees at 7 bases. Germline V gene data show CDR1 as MNHEY and CDR2 as SVGEGT. This CDR3 is built from 14 residues. The junction had 10 bases not matched to a gene; V was cut back by 5 bases and J by 9 bases. CDR3: CASSQVTGWAPQHF. In DNA, the CDR3 is TGTGCCAGCAGTCAGGTGACAGGGTGGGCGCCCCAGCATTTT.

This clonotype was seen more than once but under ten times. The chain employs TRBV9 and TRBJ1-4; 7 positions match TRBD1. The CDR3 runs 15 residues. CDR1 and CDR2 from the germline V gene are SGDLS and YYNGEE. Trimming at V came to 0 bases and at J to 8 bases, leaving 7 bases not matched to a gene. The CDR3 loop is CASSVAEGAREKLFF. CDR3 coding DNA: TGTGCCAGCAGCGTAGCCGAGGGGGCCAGGGAAAAACTGTTTTTT.

This clonotype was recorded at least ten times. The chain is built from TRBV3-1 and TRBJ1-5, with D unresolved. Trimming pared 4 bases from V and 7 bases from J, leaving 14 bases between. The CDR3 runs 14 residues. Germline CDR1 LGHDT, CDR2 YNNKEL (reference sequence). CDR3 in DNA: TGTGCCAGCAGCCTCGGAGAGGGTGGCCAGCCCCAGCATTTT. Its protein product is CASSLGEGGQPQHF.

The chain couples TRBV24-1 to TRBJ2-5; 9 bases line up with TRBD1. Trimming took 0 bases from V and 5 from J; bases not matched to a gene: 6. The CDR3 consists of 16 residues. Germline values: CDR1 KGHDR, CDR2 SFDVKD. Here the CDR3 DNA reads TGTGCCACCAGTGATTTGGGGACAGGGAAGGGCGAGACCCAGTACTTC. Protein: CATSDLGTGKGETQYF.

J is TRBJ1-1 and V is TRBV29-1, with D maybe TRBD1 (6 bases). Trimming pared 7 bases from V and 1 base from J, leaving 13 bases between. CDR3 size: 13 residues. CDR1 is SQVTM, CDR2 ANQGSEA, per germline. The CDR3 loop reads CSAGKGGNTEAFF. CDR3 DNA sequence: TGCAGCGCCGGAAAAGGGGGGAACACTGAAGCTTTCTTT.

The gene calls are TRBV3-1 and TRBJ1-3; weak D call: TRBD1 (5 bases). The germline V gene has CDR1 LGHDT and CDR2 YNNKEL (reference sequence). The CDR3 has 14 amino acids. The ends were cut back, 4 bases at V and 5 bases at J, with 12 bases in the middle. Here the CDR3 reads CASSLRDGRNTIYF. Here the CDR3 DNA reads TGTGCCAGCAGCCTTCGGGACGGCCGAAACACCATATATTTT.

Points on this clonotype: A read error is the likely source, as a far larger clone sits one nucleotide away. The V gene is TRBV13, the J gene TRBJ1-1; 8 bases align to TRBD1. The junction had 15 bases not matched to a gene; V was cut back by 6 bases and J by 6 bases. The CDR3 spans 16 residues. Germline-derived CDR1 and CDR2 are PRHDT and FYEKMQ (reference sequence). CDR3 coding DNA: TGTGCCAGCAGTAGGCTGGACAGGGTGAAGGACGCTGAAGCTTTCTTT. This sequence encodes CASSRLDRVKDAEAFF.

This clonotype was counted at least ten times. The chain's CDR3 is CASRASGSGANVLTF. The CDR3 region has the DNA TGTGCCAGCAGGGCAAGCGGCTCTGGGGCCAACGTCCTGACTTTC. J is TRBJ2-6 and V is TRBV12-3 or TRBV12-4, with D tentatively TRBD2 (5 bases). The CDR3 length is 15 residues. V was cut by 6 bases and J by 0 bases, with 9 bases left in between.

The chain employs TRBV3-1 and TRBJ1-1, with 9 bases identical to TRBD1. This CDR3 contains 14 residues. V gave up 2 bases and J gave up 7 bases; unmatched junction bases: 5. Germline CDR1 and CDR2: LGHDT and YNNKEL (reference sequence). The CDR3 is CASSQPGTGSEAFF. The CDR3 nucleotides are TGTGCCAGCAGCCAACCCGGGACAGGGAGTGAAGCTTTCTTT.

This clonotype was seen at least ten times. The chain employs TRBV27 and TRBJ2-5, with D possibly matching TRBD2 (5 bases). CDR1 MNHEY and CDR2 SMNVEV come from the germline V gene (reference sequence). This CDR3 comprises 14 residues. V was shortened by 6 bases and J by 2 bases, with 13 bases between the two germline ends. The CDR3 loop is CASSFSRGQETQYF. The CDR3, as DNA: TGTGCCAGCAGCTTCTCTCGGGGTCAAGAGACCCAGTACTTC.

In this sample, this clonotype turned up many times. The CDR3 protein is CASSQRTSGRSWTQYF. CDR3 coding DNA: TGTGCCAGCAGCCAACGGACTAGCGGGAGGTCGTGGACCCAGTACTTC. This chain connects TRBV7-2 to TRBJ2-5, with 14 bases that match TRBD2. The J segment lost 7 bases and the V segment lost 5 bases, leaving 9 bases of the junction unmatched. Germline-derived CDR1 and CDR2 are SGHTA and FQGNSA. The CDR3 is 16 residues long.

In its sample, this clonotype was seen many times. This chain links TRBV28 with TRBJ2-6; D is unclear. The CDR3 contains 16 residues. The ends were cut back, 5 bases at V and 2 bases at J, with 13 bases in the middle. From germline, CDR1 is MDHEN and CDR2 SYDVKM. The CDR3 loop is CASSRPRPPGANVLTF. The DNA for the CDR3 is TGTGCCAGCAGTCGCCCGCGGCCCCCTGGGGCCAACGTCCTGACTTTC.

This clonotype occurred many times. The V and J genes are TRBV28 and TRBJ1-5; D remains ambiguous. V shed 7 bases and J shed 2 bases, with 12 bases lying between them. In germline, CDR1 is MDHEN, CDR2 SYDVKM. CDR3 size: 14 residues. The CDR3 coding sequence is TGTGCCAGCATTCGCGGGGATCGCAATCAGCCCCAGCATTTT. Encoded protein: CASIRGDRNQPQHF.

This clonotype was recorded many times. The CDR3 nucleotides read TGTGCCAGCAGTTTAGCTTTCGGACAGGTTGGCGAGCAGTACTTC. Translated, it gives CASSLAFGQVGEQYF. V usage is TRBV12-3 or TRBV12-4 and J usage is TRBJ2-7; 7 bases are a match to TRBD1. The CDR3 contains 15 residues. J was trimmed by 6 bases and V by 0 bases; bases with no gene match: 8.

This clonotype occurred a few times. This sequence joins TRBV29-1 and TRBJ2-7; D might be TRBD2 (6 bases). Trimming cost V 2 bases and J 4 bases, with 12 bases left between them. The CDR3 loop spans 13 amino acids. Germline CDR1 reads SQVTM; CDR2 reads ANQGSEA. The CDR3 nucleotides are TGCAGCGTTGAAATTGGGGGGATTTACGAGCAGTACTTC. This sequence encodes CSVEIGGIYEQYF.

This clonotype appeared many times. V and J are TRBV27 and TRBJ2-2; D possibly uses TRBD1 or TRBD2 (5 bases each). The germline V gene encodes CDR1 MNHEY and CDR2 SMNVEV (reference sequence). V was trimmed by 3 bases and J by 4 bases, leaving 12 bases between them. The CDR3 contains 15 residues. This chain's CDR3 is CASSFGGSVTGELFF. The CDR3 DNA reads as TGTGCCAGCAGTTTTGGGGGTTCGGTCACCGGGGAGCTGTTTTTT.

This sequence joins TRBV4-2 and TRBJ1-5; perhaps TRBD1 as D (6 bases). Looked up from germline, CDR1 is LGHNA and CDR2 is YNFKEQ. V lost 0 bases and J lost 5, with 20 bases in between. The CDR3 spans 18 residues. This CDR3 is CASSQEDGWWGPDQPQHF. In DNA, the CDR3 is TGTGCCAGCAGCCAAGAGGATGGGTGGTGGGGGCCGGATCAGCCCCAGCATTTT.

This clonotype was recorded many times. This chain connects TRBV27 to TRBJ2-2, with unresolved D. The length of the CDR3 is 12 residues. Between the trimmed V and J ends, which lost 6 bases and 7 bases, there was a span of 9 bases. Looked up from germline, CDR1 is MNHEY and CDR2 is SMNVEV (reference sequence). CDR3 in DNA: TGTGCCAGCAGCTTAGGAAACGGGGAGCTGTTTTTT. This codes for CASSLGNGELFF.

This clonotype was seen a handful of times. The rearrangement links TRBV20-1 to TRBJ2-7; 7 nucleotides align to TRBD1. Losses at the gene ends were 6 bases for V and 2 bases for J; bases not matched to a gene: 10. The CDR3 is 14 amino acids. The V gene's germline CDR1 is DFQATT and CDR2 SNEGSKA (reference sequence). CDR3 sequence: CSAGDSKPTYEQYF. In DNA, the CDR3 is TGCAGTGCCGGGGACAGCAAACCCACCTACGAGCAGTACTTC.

This clonotype has ten or more counts. The chain combines TRBV28 with TRBJ1-1; 9 nucleotides match TRBD1. V dropped 0 bases and J dropped 1; count of bases not matched to a gene: 3. Germline V gene data show CDR1 as MDHEN and CDR2 as SYDVKM. This CDR3 has 16 residues. CDR3 protein: CASSLWGDRENTEAFF. As DNA, the CDR3 is TGTGCCAGCAGTTTATGGGGGGACAGGGAGAACACTGAAGCTTTCTTT.